This T cell receptor (beta chain) emerged from a study of OX40 agonist ivuxolimab in advanced cancers. The repertoire was sequenced with immunoSEQ multiplex PCR; TCRdb's copy has only in-frame clones and lacks some. This table holds tens of thousands of clones, about 81% found once. This receptor was taken from an adult with an advanced solid tumor such as melanoma, head and neck, liver or kidney cancer. This specimen consisted of CD4+ or CD8+ T cells sorted from blood, obtained in a trial of the OX40 agonist ivuxolimab.

The CDR3 loop is CAIESGQGSYGYTF. The CDR3 DNA reads as TGTGCCATAGAGTCGGGACAGGGATCCTATGGCTACACCTTC. The chain employs TRBV10-3 and TRBJ1-2; the match to TRBD1 covers 9 bases. Losses at the gene ends were 9 bases for V and 4 bases for J; bases not matched to a gene: 9. This CDR3 comprises 14 residues. Per germline, CDR1 ENHRY and CDR2 SYGVKD.